Below, 9 T cell receptor beta chains from the same sample are listed, as sequenced in a study of cytomegalovirus exposure and HLA in healthy donors (dated by TCRdb to the late 2010s). The protocol used for the library was the immunoSEQ multiplex PCR assay. A mixture of 60 forward primers for TCR Vbeta segments and 13 reverse primers for TCR Jbeta segments was used in the multiplex PCR. This immuneACCESS table, as held by TCRdb, lists in-frame sequences with V and J called but not all clones. Of the missing ones, under half trace to an unresolved V gene in checked studies; the others have no known cause. The sample table holds some 150,000 clones, of which around 75% were seen once. The top ten clonotypes cover less than 3.5% of the sample. The sequenced sample consisted of PBMCs. The receptors derive from a woman aged 30 to 39 in good health and CMV-seronegative.

This rearrangement joins TRBV25-1 to TRBJ1-2; possibly TRBD1 for D (5 bases). CDR3 length: 14 amino acids. Germline CDR1 reads MGHDK; CDR2 reads SYGVNS. With 3 bases removed from V and 4 bases from J, the gap between germline ends came to 12 bases. CDR3 nucleotide sequence: TGTGCCAGCAGTGACCAGGGAACGATCTATGGCTACACCTTC. It encodes CASSDQGTIYGYTF.

This clone was counted between two and nine times. This chain connects TRBV29-1 to TRBJ1-1; 8 bases are a match to TRBD1. CDR3 length equals 13 residues. V lost 5 bases and J lost 3; bases outside the gene matches: 5. The V gene's germline CDR1 is SQVTM and CDR2 ANQGSEA. The CDR3 bases are TGCAGCGTTTGCAGGGGGCGCGACACTGAAGCTTTCTTT. Translation: CSVCRGRDTEAFF.

This clone has more than one count but fewer than ten. The chain employs TRBV5-1 and TRBJ2-7; D gene unclear. Trimming cost V 4 bases and J 1 base, with 12 bases left between them. The CDR3 extends over 14 amino acids. From germline, CDR1 is SGHRS and CDR2 YFSETQ. This CDR3 reads CASSPTAGSYEQYF. The CDR3 coding sequence is TGCGCCAGCAGCCCCACAGCAGGTTCCTACGAGCAGTACTTC.

The V gene is TRBV5-6, the J gene TRBJ2-1, with TRBD2 identical over 16 bases. This CDR3 is 19 amino acids long. V was clipped by 3 bases and J by 7 bases; unmatched bases: 13. Germline V gives CDR1 SGHDT, CDR2 YYEEEE. The DNA of the CDR3 is TGTGCCAGCAGCTACAGGCCCGGGACTAGCGGGAGGGCCCAGAATGAGCAGTTCTTC. Translation gives CASSYRPGTSGRAQNEQFF. The full variable domain, rest sourced from reference TRBV5-6 and TRBJ2-1, is DAGVTQSPTHLIKTRGQQVTLRCSPKSGHDTVSWYQQALGQGPQFIFQYYEEEERQRGNFPDRFSGHQFPNYSSELNVNALLLGDSALYLCASSYRPGTSGRAQNEQFFGPGTRLTVL.

The chain uses TRBV11-2 and TRBJ2-1, with 7 bases lining up with TRBD2. The germline V gene has CDR1 SGHAT and CDR2 FQNNGV. The CDR3 totals 15 residues. The trim removed 3 bases at V and 4 bases at J, leaving 6 bases unmatched. The chain's CDR3 is CASSFSYSGYNEQFF. DNA of the CDR3: TGTGCCAGCAGCTTTTCTTATAGCGGGTACAATGAGCAGTTCTTC.

This clone turned up a few times. The chain has TRBV4-1 and TRBJ1-1; no clear D gene. Germline CDR1 MGHRA, CDR2 YSYEKL. V lost 4 bases to trimming and J lost 2 bases, with 20 bases between them. The CDR3 runs to 17 residues. DNA of the CDR3: TGCGCCAGCAGCCCCCACGCCGGAGGATTGGTCAACACTGAAGCTTTCTTT. Translating it yields CASSPHAGGLVNTEAFF.

The chain recombines TRBV11-2 with TRBJ2-7; the match to TRBD1 covers 7 bases. The CDR3 has 17 residues. CDR1 is SGHAT, CDR2 FQNNGV, per germline. The junction had 14 bases not matched to a gene; V was cut back by 5 bases and J by 1 base. CDR3 nucleotide sequence: TGTGCCAGCAGCCGGAAGATCGGGACAGACGTATCCTACGAGCAGTACTTC. Protein sequence: CASSRKIGTDVSYEQYF. The variable domain in full, with the rest retrieved from reference TRBV11-2 and TRBJ2-7, is EAGVAQSPRYKIIEKRQSVAFWCNPISGHATLYWYQQILGQGPKLLIQFQNNGVVDDSQLPKDRFSAERLKGVDSTLKIQPAKLEDSAVYLCASSRKIGTDVSYEQYFGPGTRLTVT.

The chain uses TRBV21-1 and TRBJ2-7; the D call of TRBD2 is as the table states it, not checked on the DNA. TRBV21-1 is classified as a pseudogene. The CDR3 contains 15 residues. DNA for the CDR3: TGTGCCAGCAGCCCCCCCCAGCGGGAGTGCCACGAGCAGTACTTC. The encoded protein is CASSPPQRECHEQYF.

The chain has TRBV19 and TRBJ2-7, with D possibly being TRBD2 (5 bases). This CDR3 comprises 14 residues. Germline CDR1 and CDR2: LNHDA and SQIVND (reference sequence). Trimming stripped 7 bases from V and 0 bases from J, with 13 bases between. Here the CDR3 reads CASTPAGSSYEQYF. The CDR3 DNA sequence: TGTGCCAGTACCCCTGCGGGCAGCTCCTACGAGCAGTACTTC.